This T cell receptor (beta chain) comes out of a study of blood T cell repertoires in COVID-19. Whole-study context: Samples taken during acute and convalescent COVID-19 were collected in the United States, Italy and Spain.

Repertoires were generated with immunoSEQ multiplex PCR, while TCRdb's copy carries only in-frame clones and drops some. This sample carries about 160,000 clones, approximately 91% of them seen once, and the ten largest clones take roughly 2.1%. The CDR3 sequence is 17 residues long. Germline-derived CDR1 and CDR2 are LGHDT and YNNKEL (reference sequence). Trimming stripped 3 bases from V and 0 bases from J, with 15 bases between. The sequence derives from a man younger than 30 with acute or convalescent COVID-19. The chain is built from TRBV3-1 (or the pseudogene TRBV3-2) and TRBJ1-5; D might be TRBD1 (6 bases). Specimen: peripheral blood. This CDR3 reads CASSHGTRVYSNQPQHF. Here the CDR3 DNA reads TGTGCCAGCAGCCACGGGACACGAGTTTATAGCAATCAGCCCCAGCATTTT.